This is a list of T cell receptor beta chains from one sample in a study of cytomegalovirus exposure and HLA in healthy donors. The repertoire was sequenced with immunoSEQ multiplex PCR; TCRdb's copy has only in-frame clones and lacks some. The sample's table shows 110,000 to 150,000 clones. The sample taken for sequencing was PBMCs. All receptors derive from a male donor in good health and CMV-seronegative. Each CDR3 is given with its conserved first and last residue. D genes are given only for firm matches.

J gene: TRBJ2-3; D gene: TRBD2; V gene: TRBV5-4; CDR3 DNA: TGTGCCAGCCCCGGGCTAGCGGTTTCTGCAGATACGCAGTATTTT; CDR3 protein: CASPGLAVSADTQYF
J gene: TRBJ2-5; D gene: TRBD2; V gene: TRBV5-4; CDR3 DNA: TGTGCCAGCAGCTTGGAATTGGTGGGAGAGCGGGAGGACCAAGAGACCCAGTACTTC; CDR3 protein: CASSLELVGEREDQETQYF
J gene: TRBJ2-5; D gene: -; V gene: TRBV15; CDR3 DNA: TGTGCCACCAGCAGAGTTGGGGGGTACGGGGAGACCCAGTACTTC; CDR3 protein: CATSRVGGYGETQYF
J gene: TRBJ2-1; D gene: TRBD2; V gene: TRBV6-5; CDR3 DNA: TGTGCCAGCAGTTCAAGCGGGAGGTGGTACAATGAGCAGTTCTTC; CDR3 protein: CASSSSGRWYNEQFF
J gene: TRBJ2-1; D gene: -; V gene: TRBV7-9; CDR3 DNA: TGTGCCAGCAGCTTAGCCAACCCGGGTGGTGAGCAGTTCTTC; CDR3 protein: CASSLANPGGEQFF
J gene: TRBJ2-7; D gene: -; V gene: TRBV6-5; CDR3 DNA: TGTGCCAGCAGTTACTCCTTCCGGGGCTCCTACGAGCAGTACTTC; CDR3 protein: CASSYSFRGSYEQYF
J gene: TRBJ1-1; D gene: TRBD1; V gene: TRBV29-1; CDR3 DNA: TGCAGCGCCAGGGGGCTAGACACTGAAGCTTTCTTT; CDR3 protein: CSARGLDTEAFF
J gene: TRBJ1-5; D gene: -; V gene: TRBV7-9; CDR3 DNA: TGTGCCAGCAGCTTAATGGGGAGAGATCAGCCCCAGCATTTT; CDR3 protein: CASSLMGRDQPQHF
J gene: TRBJ1-1; D gene: -; V gene: TRBV7-9; CDR3 DNA: TGTGCCAGCAGCAAATTTACAGGGAACACTGAAGCTTTCTTT; CDR3 protein: CASSKFTGNTEAFF
J gene: TRBJ1-2; D gene: -; V gene: TRBV29-1; CDR3 DNA: TGCAGCGGTACAGGGCTGCATGATGGCTACACCTTC; CDR3 protein: CSGTGLHDGYTF
J gene: TRBJ1-5; D gene: -; V gene: TRBV5-1; CDR3 DNA: TGCGCCAGCAAAGAGGACTCAGGGGCCTGGGAGCCCCAGCATTTT; CDR3 protein: CASKEDSGAWEPQHF
J gene: TRBJ1-4; D gene: -; V gene: TRBV10-2; CDR3 DNA: TGCGCCAGCAGCCGGAGGAGGGAAAAACTGTTTTTT; CDR3 protein: CASSRRREKLFF
J gene: TRBJ2-7; D gene: TRBD1; V gene: TRBV9; CDR3 DNA: TGTGCCAGCAGCGTCGGACAGGCCGGCTGGGAGCAGTACTTC; CDR3 protein: CASSVGQAGWEQYF
J gene: TRBJ1-1; D gene: -; V gene: TRBV7-9; CDR3 DNA: TGTGCCAGCAGCCCTGTTCGAGGGAACACTGAAGCTTTCTTT; CDR3 protein: CASSPVRGNTEAFF
J gene: TRBJ2-1; D gene: TRBD2; V gene: TRBV9; CDR3 DNA: TGTGCCAGCAGCGGAAGGACTAGCGGGATGGTTGAGCAGTTCTTC; CDR3 protein: CASSGRTSGMVEQFF
J gene: TRBJ1-1; D gene: -; V gene: TRBV6-1; CDR3 DNA: TGTGCCAGCAGTCCACCGACAGGATTGAACACTGAAGCTTTCTTT; CDR3 protein: CASSPPTGLNTEAFF
J gene: TRBJ2-6; D gene: -; V gene: TRBV7-9; CDR3 DNA: TGTGCCAGCAGCCTATTTTTACCCTCTGGGGCCAACGTCCTGACTTTC; CDR3 protein: CASSLFLPSGANVLTF
J gene: TRBJ2-2; D gene: TRBD2; V gene: TRBV27; CDR3 DNA: TGTGCCAGCAGCCTAGTCGGGACTACCCTCACCGGGGAGCTGTTTTTT; CDR3 protein: CASSLVGTTLTGELFF
J gene: TRBJ1-6; D gene: -; V gene: TRBV4-2; CDR3 DNA: TGTGCCAGCAGCCAAGAGAGGGCAGCGCAATCCCCCCTCCACTTT; CDR3 protein: CASSQERAAQSPLHF
J gene: TRBJ1-5; D gene: TRBD1; V gene: TRBV30; CDR3 DNA: TGTGCCTGGAGCGTGTCCGGGACAGGGGTATGGGGCAATCAGCCCCAGCATTTT; CDR3 protein: CAWSVSGTGVWGNQPQHF
J gene: TRBJ1-3; D gene: -; V gene: TRBV4-2; CDR3 DNA: TGTGCCAGCAGCCAAGATCGGGGGGATTCGGCCTCTGGAAACACCATATATTTT; CDR3 protein: CASSQDRGDSASGNTIYF
J gene: TRBJ1-2; D gene: -; V gene: TRBV6-5; CDR3 DNA: TGTGCCAGCAGTAGGGGGTCCTATGGCTACACCTTC; CDR3 protein: CASSRGSYGYTF
J gene: TRBJ2-3; D gene: -; V gene: TRBV5-1; CDR3 DNA: TGCGCCAGCAGCCCCCGAGGGCCCACAGATACGCAGTATTTT; CDR3 protein: CASSPRGPTDTQYF